Below, 8 T cell receptor beta chains from the same sample are listed, as sequenced in a study of T cells in Graves' hyperthyroidism and ophthalmopathy. RNA transcripts yielded amplified TCR beta CDR3 regions. Carried out on the TCR CDR3, a first-round RT-PCR used the HTBI primer set. A single record per CDR3 protein comes from TCRdb applying MiXCR to the multiplex PCR reads. The table has 300,000 to 400,000 distinct CDR3 sequences, 18% seen once. Sequencing input: blood. These receptors were taken from a woman in her 50s with Graves' hyperthyroidism.

The rearrangement links TRBV5-1 to TRBJ1-3, with 8 bases fitting TRBD1. Germline-derived CDR1 and CDR2 are SGHRS and YFSETQ. The CDR3 is 16 amino acids. The V gene end was trimmed by 1 base and the J gene end by 4 bases; junction bases not matched to a gene: 7. The chain's CDR3 is CASSLQTGGTGNTIYF. CDR3 in DNA: TGCGCCAGCAGCTTGCAAACAGGGGGAACCGGAAACACCATATATTTT.

The table lists this clonotype with a few counts. The chain has TRBV7-9 and TRBJ2-2; D remains unclear. Germline V gene sequence: CDR1 SEHNR, CDR2 FQNEAQ (reference sequence). The germline V and J ends were trimmed by 1 base and 4 bases, with 7 bases remaining between them. This CDR3 comprises 14 residues. CDR3 DNA: TGTGCCAGCAGCTTAGATTGGGGCACCGGGGAGCTGTTTTTT. Its protein is CASSLDWGTGELFF.

The CDR3 is CASSESTGKVGYF. CDR3 bases: TGCGCCAGCAGTGAGTCTACAGGGAAGGTGGGGTACTTC. The rearrangement uses TRBV10-2 and TRBJ2-5, with D tentatively TRBD1 (6 bases). Germline V lookup: CDR1 WSHSY, CDR2 SAAADI. This CDR3 comprises 13 residues. Trimming left V 0 bases short and J 13 bases short, with 15 bases between.

The rearrangement links TRBV28 to TRBJ2-7; weak D call: TRBD1 (6 bases). The CDR3 runs 14 residues. Germline lookup yields CDR1 MDHEN and CDR2 SYDVKM. Trimming took 6 bases from V and 5 from J, leaving 17 bases between them. CDR3 protein: CASSLTGTFHEQYF. For the CDR3, the DNA is TGTGCCAGCAGCCTCACCGGGACATTCCACGAGCAGTACTTC.

The chain uses TRBV7-9 and TRBJ2-3; TRBD1 agrees at 10 bases. Germline V gene data show CDR1 as SEHNR and CDR2 as FQNEAQ (reference sequence). The ends lost 1 base at V and 3 bases at J; junction bases unmatched: 1. CDR3 length: 15 amino acids. The CDR3: CASSLGGQGTDTQYF. The CDR3 region has the DNA TGTGCCAGCAGCTTAGGGGGACAGGGGACAGATACGCAGTATTTT.

This clonotype has ten or more counts. V gene TRBV30 combines with J gene TRBJ2-1; 10 bases are shared with TRBD2. The germline V gene has CDR1 GTSNPN and CDR2 SVGIG (reference sequence). The V gene end was trimmed by 8 bases and the J gene end by 4 bases; junction bases not matched to a gene: 11. The CDR3 extends over 15 amino acids. In DNA, the CDR3 is TGTGCCCATACAGGAGCGGGAGGGCCGTACAATGAGCAGTTCTTC. Translation gives CAHTGAGGPYNEQFF.

This clonotype has at least ten counts. This chain joins TRBV5-1 and TRBJ2-7, with D unclear. V was cut by 3 bases and J by 0 bases, with 10 bases left in between. From germline, CDR1 is SGHRS and CDR2 YFSETQ. The CDR3 covers 14 residues. The CDR3 loop reads CASSSQPSSYEQYF. CDR3 bases: TGCGCCAGCAGCTCGCAGCCTAGCTCCTACGAGCAGTACTTC.

This clonotype was seen a handful of times. This chain joins TRBV7-9 and TRBJ2-3, with a weak D call TRBD1 (6 bases). V lost 5 bases, J lost 0 bases, and 15 bases lay in between. Germline V gene data show CDR1 as SEHNR and CDR2 as FQNEAQ (reference sequence). CDR3 length equals 16 residues. The DNA for the CDR3 is TGTGCCAGCAGCACTTCTCAGGGGACCAGCACAGATACGCAGTATTTT. This codes for CASSTSQGTSTDTQYF.